A single T cell receptor beta chain is shown here with its context. Antigen: not known. This entry is derived from a study of cytomegalovirus exposure and HLA in healthy donors. Study-level information: Unique TCR beta sequences numbering around 110 million came from around 180 million T cells in an earlier analysis. Some 85 million unique TCRs, all from HLA-typed donors, were included in an early release of the data. The study, taken as a whole, reports: There were some V segments, including TRBV6-2 and TRBV6-3, excluded as indistinguishable.

A multiplex PCR was run with 60 Vbeta primers and 13 Jbeta primers. TCRdb's table, derived via immunoSEQ multiplex PCR, lists solely in-frame clones and lacks some. The sample contains roughly 190,000 clones, 70% to 80% of which appear only once. The CDR3 length is 15 residues. Trimming took 5 bases from V and 4 from J, leaving 17 bases between them. Per germline, CDR1 MNHEY and CDR2 SVGAGI. Sequencing was performed on PBMCs. The gene calls are TRBV6-5 and TRBJ1-2, with D tentatively TRBD1 (5 bases). The receptor was derived from a woman aged 45-60 years in good health and CMV-seronegative. CDR3 nucleotides: TGTGCCAGCAGTATTTGGGGCGAGACCCTCTATGGCTACACCTTC. Translating gives CASSIWGETLYGYTF.